The sample holds one count of the clone carrying this T cell receptor (beta chain). Its specificity is unknown. The same CDR3 also results from other DNA sequences found in this sample. The data are from a study of Ad26.COV2.S vaccination and SARS-CoV-2 variants. Study-level information: The vaccine Ad26.COV2.S was put into the muscle once, or twice with 56 days between. Findings of the study overall: Measurements of TCR breadth and depth may have given underestimates of the total T cell responses. Vaccine and placebo recipients had comparable breadth of non-spike TCRs. Placebo recipients had lower spike-specific TCR breadth than vaccine recipients.

Treatment: 15 to 20 received Ad26.COV2.S at low or high dose, single or two shots; 5 received placebo; per-sample allocation not given. Following the first vaccine or placebo injection, samples were taken on day 63. Assay used: immunoSEQ multiplex PCR; TCRdb lists only in-frame clones, some missing. The sample records fewer than 600,000 clones, about 88% being singletons. V lost 4 bases, J lost 3 bases, and 7 bases lay in between. Germline V gene sequence: CDR1 SGHNT, CDR2 YYREEE (reference sequence). The CDR3 contains 12 residues. The sample here was peripheral blood, taken in a trial of Ad26.COV2.S vaccine versus placebo. The sequence derives from a person aged 18-60 years who received the Ad26.COV2.S COVID-19 vaccine or a placebo. The chain couples TRBV5-4 to TRBJ1-1; no firm D call. The CDR3 region has the DNA TGTGCCAGCAGCCCGAGGGACACTGAAGCTTTCTTT. Amino acid sequence: CASSPRDTEAFF.